Listed below are T cell receptor beta chains from one sample, sequenced in a study of blood T cell repertoires in COVID-19. Only in-frame clones appear in the TCRdb table, and some are missing; sequencing was by immunoSEQ multiplex PCR. The sample lists about 220,000 clones, 70% to 90% occurring once. The sample consisted of peripheral blood. The source of these receptors is a man aged 50-60 years who had recovered from COVID-19. Both conserved end residues are part of each CDR3. D genes are given only for firm matches. Some rows mark clone size as missing; the rest say once, few, many or name a class of expanded clone.

>TRBV28|TRBJ2-7|.|TRBD1
CASSFPDRGGYEQYF
TGTGCCAGCAGTTTCCCGGACAGGGGGGGTTACGAGCAGTACTTC
>TRBV28|TRBJ2-6|.|.
CASSENSSGANVLTF
TGTGCCAGCAGTGAGAATAGCTCTGGGGCCAACGTCCTGACTTTC
>TRBV27|TRBJ1-2|.|.
CASSPNQKSNYGYTF
TGTGCCAGCAGTCCGAACCAGAAGTCTAACTATGGCTACACCTTC
>TRBV27|TRBJ2-3|.|.
CASSLLRKVQSRVTDTQYF
TGTGCCAGCAGTTTATTACGGAAAGTACAATCGCGGGTTACAGATACGCAGTATTTT
>TRBV28|TRBJ2-3|.|TRBD2
CASSLRTSGSRPDTQYF
TGTGCCAGCAGTTTAAGGACTAGCGGGAGTAGACCGGATACGCAGTATTTT
>TRBV2|TRBJ1-2|.|TRBD1
CASRGRTGRGYTF
TGTGCCAGCAGGGGCAGGACAGGGAGAGGCTACACCTTC
>TRBV27|TRBJ2-7|.|TRBD2
CASPKRASGRGIREQYF
TGTGCCAGCCCAAAACGGGCTAGCGGGAGGGGAATTCGGGAGCAGTACTTC
>TRBV5-4|TRBJ2-7|.|TRBD1
CASSRTGQGSYEQYF
TGTGCCAGCAGCAGGACGGGACAGGGCTCCTACGAGCAGTACTTC
>TRBV6-1|TRBJ1-1|.|.
CASSEFGGTGAEAFF
TGTGCCAGCAGTGAATTTGGTGGGACTGGGGCTGAAGCTTTCTTT
>TRBV10-3|TRBJ1-4|.|.
CAISEEGAREKLFF
TGTGCCATCAGTGAGGAAGGGGCCAGAGAAAAACTGTTTTTT
>TRBV9|TRBJ1-1|.|.
CASSVEGARVNTEAFF
TGTGCCAGCAGCGTAGAAGGGGCTAGGGTGAACACTGAAGCTTTCTTT
>TRBV9|TRBJ2-5|.|TRBD2
CASNPSGSLGETQYF
TGTGCCAGCAACCCTAGCGGGAGTCTAGGGGAGACCCAGTACTTC
>TRBV15|TRBJ2-4|.|.
CATSREGGNIQYF
TGTGCCACCAGCAGAGAAGGGGGAAACATTCAGTACTTC
>TRBV6-5|TRBJ1-5|.|TRBD1
CASSKQGMGQPQHF
TGTGCCAGCAGTAAACAGGGGATGGGACAGCCCCAGCATTTT
>TRBV9|TRBJ2-2|.|TRBD1
CASSARQGERTGELFF
TGTGCCAGCAGCGCCCGACAGGGCGAGCGCACCGGGGAGCTGTTTTTT
>TRBV28|TRBJ2-1|.|.
CASSLRTTSTGRNEQFF
TGTGCCAGCAGTTTACGTACTACATCGACAGGCCGAAATGAGCAGTTCTTC
>TRBV7-2|TRBJ1-1|.|TRBD1
CASSLRQGSIPEAFF
TGTGCCAGCAGCCTTCGACAGGGGAGTATTCCTGAAGCTTTCTTT
>TRBV28|TRBJ1-3|once|TRBD1
CASKKTGGYGNTIYF
TGTGCCAGCAAAAAGACAGGGGGCTACGGAAACACCATATATTTT
>TRBV7-9|TRBJ2-7|.|TRBD2
CASIWGGTGKKYF
TGTGCCAGCATCTGGGGGGGTACGGGAAAAAAGTACTTC
>TRBV28|TRBJ2-2|few|TRBD2
CASSGGGRAPGELFF
TGTGCCAGCAGTGGAGGCGGGAGGGCCCCCGGGGAGCTGTTTTTT
>TRBV27|TRBJ1-6|.|.
CASSKLQGSGDNSPLHF
TGTGCCAGCAGTAAACTTCAGGGCTCGGGGGATAATTCACCCCTCCACTTT
>TRBV6-2/TRBV6-3|TRBJ2-7|.|TRBD2
CASSYPGLAGGSTYEQYF
TGTGCCAGCAGTTACCCCGGACTAGCGGGAGGCTCAACCTACGAGCAGTACTTC
>TRBV2|TRBJ2-5|few|TRBD1
CASSDLGGRQETQYF
TGTGCCAGCAGTGATTTAGGGGGCCGGCAAGAGACCCAGTACTTC
>TRBV11-3|TRBJ2-1|once|.
CASSLGGSSGNEQFF
TGTGCCAGCAGCTTAGGGGGATCGAGCGGCAATGAGCAGTTCTTC
>TRBV4-1|TRBJ2-1|.|.
CASSQVWGESYNEQFF
TGCGCCAGCAGCCAAGTTTGGGGGGAGAGCTACAATGAGCAGTTCTTC
>TRBV29-1|TRBJ2-7|.|TRBD2
CSGGGGYEQYF
TGCAGCGGGGGGGGAGGCTACGAGCAGTACTTC
>TRBV10-3|TRBJ2-7|.|TRBD2
CAISRPRRPGLATLPTYEQYF
TGTGCCATCTCCCGTCCCCGCCGTCCGGGACTAGCGACTCTACCTACTTACGAGCAGTACTTC
>TRBV11-3|TRBJ2-1|.|TRBD2
CASSRAGGLNEQFF
TGTGCCAGCAGCAGAGCGGGAGGGCTCAATGAGCAGTTCTTC
>TRBV7-2|TRBJ2-1|.|.
CASSLQGSTYNEQFF
TGTGCCAGCAGCTTACAGGGGTCAACCTACAATGAGCAGTTCTTC